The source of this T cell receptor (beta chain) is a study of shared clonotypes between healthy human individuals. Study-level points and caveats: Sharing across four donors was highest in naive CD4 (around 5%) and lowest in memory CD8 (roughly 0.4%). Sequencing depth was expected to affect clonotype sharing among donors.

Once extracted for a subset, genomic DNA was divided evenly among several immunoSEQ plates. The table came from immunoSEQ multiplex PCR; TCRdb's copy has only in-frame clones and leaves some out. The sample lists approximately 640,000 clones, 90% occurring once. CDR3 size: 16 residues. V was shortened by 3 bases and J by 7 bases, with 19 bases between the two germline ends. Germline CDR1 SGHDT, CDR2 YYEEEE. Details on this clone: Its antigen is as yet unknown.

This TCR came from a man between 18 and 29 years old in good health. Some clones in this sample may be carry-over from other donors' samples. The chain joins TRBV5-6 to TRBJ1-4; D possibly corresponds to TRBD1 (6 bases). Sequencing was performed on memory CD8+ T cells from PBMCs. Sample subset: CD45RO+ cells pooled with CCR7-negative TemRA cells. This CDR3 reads CASSSLWGLTSEKLFF. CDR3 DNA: TGTGCCAGCAGCTCCCTGTGGGGGCTAACGAGTGAAAAACTGTTTTTT.